This TCR beta chain comes out of a study of glioma-infiltrating T cells. The table lists this clonotype with a few counts. The antigen is unknown. The iRepertoire nested amplicon-rescue multiplex PCR amplified TCR alpha and beta CDR3s from RNA. TCRdb re-analysed the multiplex PCR reads in MiXCR, keeping a single row per CDR3 protein. The data show under 150,000 distinct CDR3 sequences, with roughly 43% seen just once and around 18% held by the top ten. Study-level results: Very few CDR3 sequences were shared between tissue and blood. Above-expected tissue-blood divergence occurred in all gliomas, most in low-grade ones.

Germline values: CDR1 MDHEN, CDR2 SYDVKM. The CDR3 is 18 residues long. V trimming: 5 bases; J trimming: 2 bases; junction bases outside the gene matches: 12. Sample: glioma tissue, nonneoplastic brain tissue, or PBMCs (not recorded which). The clonotype originates from a human donor with low-grade glioma or glioblastoma, undergoing nonglioma brain surgery, or in good health (not recorded which). The chain recombines TRBV28 with TRBJ2-7; 13 bases fit TRBD2. The chain's CDR3 is CASSAIMAGTSGTYEQYF. The CDR3 nucleotides read TGTGCCAGCAGTGCAATTATGGCCGGGACTAGCGGGACCTACGAGCAGTACTTC. Supplemented by reference TRBV28 and TRBJ2-7, the full variable domain reads DVKVTQSSRYLVKRTGEKVFLECVQDMDHENMFWYRQDPGLGLRLIYFSYDVKMKEKGDIPEGYSVSREKKERFSLILESASTNQTSMYLCASSAIMAGTSGTYEQYFGPGTRLTVT.